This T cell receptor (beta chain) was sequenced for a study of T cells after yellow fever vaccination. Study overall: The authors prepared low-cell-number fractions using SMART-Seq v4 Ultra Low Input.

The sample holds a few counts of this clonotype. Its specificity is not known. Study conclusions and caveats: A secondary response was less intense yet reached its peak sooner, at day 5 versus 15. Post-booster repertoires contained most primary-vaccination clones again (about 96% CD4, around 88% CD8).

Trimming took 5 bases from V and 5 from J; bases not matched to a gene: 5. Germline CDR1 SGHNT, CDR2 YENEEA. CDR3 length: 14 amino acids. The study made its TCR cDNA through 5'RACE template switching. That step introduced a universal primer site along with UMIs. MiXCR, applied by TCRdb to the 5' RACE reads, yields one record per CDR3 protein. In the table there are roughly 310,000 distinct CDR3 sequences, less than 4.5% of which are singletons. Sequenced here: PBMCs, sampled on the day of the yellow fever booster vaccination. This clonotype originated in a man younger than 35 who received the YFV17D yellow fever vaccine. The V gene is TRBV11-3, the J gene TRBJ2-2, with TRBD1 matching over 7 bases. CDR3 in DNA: TGTGCCAGCAGCGCTCACAGGGGAACCGGGGAGCTGTTTTTT. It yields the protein CASSAHRGTGELFF.